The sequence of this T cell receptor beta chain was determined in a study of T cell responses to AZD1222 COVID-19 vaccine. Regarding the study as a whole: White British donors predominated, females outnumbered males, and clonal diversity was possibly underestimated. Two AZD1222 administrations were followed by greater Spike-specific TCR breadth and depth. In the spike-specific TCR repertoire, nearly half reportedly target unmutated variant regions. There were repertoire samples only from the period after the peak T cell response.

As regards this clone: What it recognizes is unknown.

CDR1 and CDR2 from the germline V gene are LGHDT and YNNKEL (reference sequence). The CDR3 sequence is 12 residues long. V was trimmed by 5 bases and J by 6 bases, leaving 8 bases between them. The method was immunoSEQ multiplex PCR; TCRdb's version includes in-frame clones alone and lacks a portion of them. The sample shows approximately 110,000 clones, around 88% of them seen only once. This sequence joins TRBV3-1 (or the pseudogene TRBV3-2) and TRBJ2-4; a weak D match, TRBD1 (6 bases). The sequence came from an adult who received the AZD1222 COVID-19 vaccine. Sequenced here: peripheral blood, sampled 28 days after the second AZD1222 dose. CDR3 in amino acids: CASSRGGNIQYF. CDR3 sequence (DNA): TGTGCCAGCAGCAGAGGGGGAAACATTCAGTACTTC.